This entry concerns a single TCR beta chain. The antigen remains undetermined. The V end was cut by 9 bases, the J end by 7 bases, with 13 bases between. This CDR3 spans 13 amino acids. The V gene's germline CDR1 is MNHEY and CDR2 SVGEGT. Genomic DNA acted as the template from which TCR beta VDJ combination and CDR3 sequence profiling were carried out. TCRdb reanalysed the reads using MiXCR and keeps one entry per CDR3 protein. Here the sample spans hundreds of thousands of distinct CDR3 sequences, about a third being singletons. This sample was included in a study of CD8+CD57+ T cells in acquired aplastic anemia. At the level of the study: The mean DNA yield obtained from sorted CD4+ and CD8+ cells came to 3.2 ug. Findings and caveats of the study: A significant difference in CD8+ Simpson's diversity between patients and controls was not found.

In patients chosen for sequencing, flow cytometry had shown CD8+CD57+ cell expansion. Diagnosis of severe acquired aplastic anemia applied to all patients. Patient blood was sampled before any therapy had been received. The chain combines TRBV6-2 or TRBV6-3 with TRBJ1-6, with D uncertain. The TCR comes from a human donor with aplastic anemia. The material sequenced was sorted CD4+, CD8+, or CD8+CD57+ T cells (not recorded which) from PBMCs. The CDR3 DNA reads TGTGCCAGTACTCCGGACCCAAATTCACCCCTCCACTTT. Protein: CASTPDPNSPLHF.